A single sample gave rise to the 10 T cell receptor beta chains below, sequenced in a study of cytomegalovirus exposure and HLA in healthy donors. 13 Jbeta primers and 60 Vbeta primers were used for the PCR. Measured with immunoSEQ multiplex PCR; TCRdb has only the in-frame clones, and not every one. The table shows approximately 290,000 clones, with roughly 80% occurring only once. The sample was PBMCs. Source of these receptors: a girl aged 2 to 10 in good health and CMV-seronegative.

To note about this clone: Its ends do not fully match the called genes, so a read error is possible. The V gene is TRBV30, the J gene TRBJ1-2, with TRBD1 as a possible D gene (6 bases). The germline V gene has CDR1 GTSNPN and CDR2 SVGIG (reference sequence). This CDR3 region has 14 residues. The CDR3 DNA is TGTGCCTGGAGTATGCCCCGGACAGTTCCCACCCGGGTCTTC. Translated, it gives CAWSMPRTVPTRVF. The variable domain in full, with the rest retrieved from reference TRBV30 and TRBJ1-2, is SQTIHQWPATLVQPVGSPLSLECTVEGTSNPNLYWYRQAAGRGLQLLFYSVGIGQISSEVPQNLSASRPQDRQFILSSKKLLLSDSGFYLCAWSMPRTVPTRVFGSGTRLTVV.

The chain is built from TRBV27 and TRBJ2-3, with 7 bases lining up with TRBD1. Germline V CDR1 and CDR2: MNHEY, SMNVEV (reference sequence). The CDR3 runs 15 residues. V was clipped by 8 bases and J by 3 bases; unmatched bases: 11. CDR3 amino acids: CASGPLRGQTDTQYF. CDR3 DNA sequence: TGTGCCAGCGGACCTTTGAGGGGACAGACAGATACGCAGTATTTT.

The chain joins TRBV15 to TRBJ1-1, with 9 positions matching TRBD1. J lost 4 bases, V lost 5 bases, and 11 bases had no gene match. From germline, CDR1 is LNHNV and CDR2 YYDKDF (reference sequence). The CDR3 is 16 residues long. CDR3 region: CATSGHRGLEITEAFF. The CDR3 nucleotides read TGTGCCACCAGCGGACACAGGGGGCTTGAAATCACTGAAGCTTTCTTT.

This chain uses TRBV28 with TRBJ1-1; D is unclear. This CDR3 comprises 13 residues. Trimming took off 5 bases at V and 2 bases at J, with 9 bases between the two ends. Germline V lookup: CDR1 MDHEN, CDR2 SYDVKM. CDR3 nucleotides: TGTGCCAGCAGTGGCTCCCCTAACACTGAAGCTTTCTTT. Amino acid sequence: CASSGSPNTEAFF.

A note on this clone: Relative to the germline gene, one junction end is altered; a read error may explain this. In DNA form, the CDR3 reads TGTTCCAGCAAATCGGAAAGGGCAGGGGAATTTTTCTATGGCTACACCTTC. This sequence encodes CSSKSERAGEFFYGYTF. This chain joins TRBV7-9 and TRBJ1-2; TRBD1 might be the D (6 bases). The CDR3 covers 17 residues. Germline V gives CDR1 SEHNR, CDR2 FQNEAQ (reference sequence).

The chain combines TRBV2 with TRBJ2-2; the match to TRBD2 covers 8 bases. The V gene's germline CDR1 is SNHLY and CDR2 FYNNEI. This CDR3 has 16 residues. Trimming took 6 bases from V and 8 from J; bases not matched to a gene: 14. The CDR3 loop is CASRGVGTSVPGELFF. CDR3 DNA: TGTGCCAGCAGGGGTGTCGGGACTAGTGTACCGGGGGAGCTGTTTTTT.

The chain recombines TRBV6-1 with TRBJ2-7; D might be TRBD1 (5 bases). Germline CDR1 is MNHNS and CDR2 is SASEGT. The CDR3 extends over 14 amino acids. Trimming cost V 4 bases and J 0 bases, with 10 bases left between them. Here the CDR3 DNA reads TGTGCCAGCAGTGTACTACAGGACTCCTACGAGCAGTACTTC. Its translation is CASSVLQDSYEQYF.

This clone showed up just a few times. The chain couples TRBV5-1 to TRBJ2-2; possibly TRBD2 for D (5 bases). The CDR3 runs 16 residues. V lost 3 bases, J lost 0 bases, and 12 bases lay in between. CDR1 and CDR2 from the germline V gene are SGHRS and YFSETQ. CDR3 sequence reads: CASSSLAVSNTGELFF. CDR3 nucleotides: TGCGCCAGCAGCTCCCTAGCAGTTTCGAACACCGGGGAGCTGTTTTTT. Together with reference TRBV5-1 and TRBJ2-2, the CDR3 gives the full variable domain: KAGVTQTPRYLIKTRGQQVTLSCSPISGHRSVSWYQQTPGQGLQFLFEYFSETQRNKGNFPGRFSGRQFSNSRSEMNVSTLELGDSALYLCASSSLAVSNTGELFFGEGSRLTVL.

The chain couples TRBV28 to TRBJ2-2, with TRBD1 identical over 8 bases. Losses at the gene ends were 8 bases for V and 3 bases for J; bases not matched to a gene: 5. CDR1 MDHEN and CDR2 SYDVKM come from the germline V gene. This CDR3 is 14 amino acids long. CDR3 protein: CASLDRDDTGELFF. The CDR3 DNA follows: TGTGCCAGCCTGGACAGGGATGACACCGGGGAGCTGTTTTTT.

The CDR3 sequence is CASNERGAYNEQFF. CDR3 in DNA: TGTGCCAGTAACGAGCGGGGAGCCTACAATGAGCAGTTCTTC. The chain uses TRBV19 and TRBJ2-1; 7 nucleotides line up with TRBD2. Germline loops: CDR1 LNHDA, CDR2 SQIVND (reference sequence). This CDR3 comprises 14 residues. After removal of 7 bases from V and 2 bases from J, the junction contained 5 bases not matched to a gene.